One sample yielded the 22 T cell receptor beta chains listed below, sequenced in a study of T cells after yellow fever vaccination. Via MiXCR, TCRdb re-called the 5' RACE reads, giving one row per CDR3 protein. The sample carries some 300,000 distinct CDR3 sequences, around 9.3% recorded once. Sequenced material: CD4+ T cells sorted from PBMCs, taken 5 days after the yellow fever booster vaccination. The receptors were sampled from a man aged 18 to 30 who received the YFV17D yellow fever vaccine.

In this sample, this clonotype turned up a few times. This chain's CDR3 is CASSTTGRGYQETQYF. The CDR3 DNA is TGCGCCAGCAGTACGACAGGGAGGGGGTACCAAGAGACCCAGTACTTC. The rearrangement joins TRBV5-1 to TRBJ2-5, with D perhaps given as TRBD1 or TRBD2 (7 bases each). V was trimmed by 5 bases and J by 0 bases, leaving 17 bases between them. The germline CDR1 and CDR2 sequences are SGHRS and YFSETQ. The CDR3 totals 16 residues.

The sample holds a few counts of this clonotype. The V and J genes are TRBV5-1 and TRBJ2-4, with D possibly matching TRBD2 (6 bases). The CDR3 is 14 residues long. The germline CDR1 and CDR2 sequences are SGHRS and YFSETQ. The ends were cut back, 0 bases at V and 10 bases at J, with 14 bases in the middle. In nucleotides, the CDR3 is TGCGCCAGCAGCTTGGGTAGTGGCGGGGAAATTCAGTACTTC. Protein product: CASSLGSGGEIQYF.

V gene TRBV10-3 combines with J gene TRBJ2-3; TRBD1 aligns across 8 bases. Unmatched junction bases numbered 7, after V lost 4 bases and J lost 4 bases. The germline V gene encodes CDR1 ENHRY and CDR2 SYGVKD. This CDR3 has 15 residues. The chain's CDR3 is CAISVQGELPDTQYF. CDR3 DNA: TGTGCCATCAGTGTACAGGGGGAGCTTCCAGATACGCAGTATTTT.

This clonotype was seen more than once but under ten times. This rearrangement joins TRBV5-1 to TRBJ2-3; 8 positions match TRBD2. The V segment lost 4 bases and the J segment 5 bases; nucleotides outside the gene matches: 9. Germline V gene data show CDR1 as SGHRS and CDR2 as YFSETQ. This CDR3 comprises 15 residues. The DNA for the CDR3 is TGCGCCAGCAGCACCCCCGGGGGGGATGGAGATACGCAGTATTTT. Its translation: CASSTPGGDGDTQYF.

This clonotype was seen a handful of times. The rearrangement joins TRBV6-5 to TRBJ2-7, with D unclear. The CDR3 is 14 amino acids. Germline CDR1 reads MNHEY; CDR2 reads SVGAGI. Deletions cut 0 bases from V and 3 bases from J, with 9 bases between. Here the CDR3 DNA reads TGTGCCAGCAGTTACTCGATGGTAGACTACGAGCAGTACTTC. Its protein product is CASSYSMVDYEQYF.

This clonotype was counted only a few times. V and J are TRBV6-2 or TRBV6-3 and TRBJ2-1; TRBD2 agrees at 12 bases. The trim removed 2 bases at V and 6 bases at J, leaving 8 bases unmatched. The germline V gene has CDR1 MNHEY and CDR2 SVGEGT. The CDR3 has 17 residues. DNA of the CDR3: TGTGCCAGCAGTTACCCTAGCGGGGGGGCTTGGATCAATGAGCAGTTCTTC. It encodes CASSYPSGGAWINEQFF.

This clonotype was recorded at least ten times. V usage is TRBV6-5 and J usage is TRBJ2-6; the D gene is possibly TRBD1 (5 bases). Germline V gives CDR1 MNHEY, CDR2 SVGAGI. This CDR3 comprises 17 residues. Trimming took 5 bases from V and 2 from J, leaving 16 bases between them. The CDR3 loop is CASSGDLLGAGANVLTF. CDR3 coding DNA: TGTGCCAGCAGTGGTGACCTTTTAGGGGCTGGGGCCAACGTCCTGACTTTC.

The rearrangement uses TRBV4-2 and TRBJ2-5; D might be TRBD1 or TRBD2, each matching 5 bases. V lost 1 base and J lost 1, with 7 bases in between. This CDR3 has 14 amino acids. CDR1 and CDR2 (germline): LGHNA, YNFKEQ. The CDR3 loop reads CASSQGGTQETQYF. DNA of the CDR3: TGTGCCAGCAGCCAAGGGGGGACCCAAGAGACCCAGTACTTC.

This clonotype was observed a handful of times. The chain recombines TRBV6-5 with TRBJ1-1; 7 nucleotides line up with TRBD1. The CDR3 consists of 12 residues. V lost 6 bases and J lost 8; bases outside the gene matches: 6. From germline, CDR1 is MNHEY and CDR2 SVGAGI. The CDR3 DNA is TGTGCCAGCAGACAGGGGCGGCGGGAAGCTTTCTTT. Translation gives CASRQGRREAFF.

The chain uses TRBV12-3 or TRBV12-4 and TRBJ1-4; 7 nucleotides line up with TRBD1. This CDR3 spans 16 amino acids. The V segment lost 4 bases and the J segment 0 bases; nucleotides outside the gene matches: 5. CDR3 sequence reads: CASSWTGRATNEKLFF. DNA of the CDR3: TGTGCCAGCAGTTGGACAGGCCGTGCAACTAATGAAAAACTGTTTTTT.

In its sample, this clonotype was seen many times. This chain connects TRBV7-3 to TRBJ2-5, with D maybe TRBD2 (5 bases). CDR1 and CDR2 (germline): SGHTA, FQGTGA. The CDR3 length is 13 residues. Trimming stripped 4 bases from V and 5 bases from J, with 11 bases between. For the CDR3, the DNA is TGTGCCAGCAGCTCCGCTACGGGGGAGACCCAGTACTTC. Translation: CASSSATGETQYF.

This clonotype was detected only a few times. The genes are TRBV5-1 and TRBJ2-3; 9 positions agree with TRBD2. This CDR3 is 15 amino acids long. From germline, CDR1 is SGHRS and CDR2 YFSETQ. Trimming at V came to 4 bases and at J to 4 bases, leaving 7 bases not matched to a gene. The CDR3 protein is CASSDGTSRADTQYF. The CDR3 region has the DNA TGCGCCAGCAGCGATGGGACTAGCAGGGCAGATACGCAGTATTTT.

This clonotype was detected ten times or more. This chain uses TRBV6-2 or TRBV6-3 with TRBJ2-1; a weak D match, TRBD1 (5 bases). The germline V gene has CDR1 MNHEY and CDR2 SVGEGT. Trimming removed 5 bases from V and 4 bases from J, with 15 bases in between. This CDR3 is built from 15 residues. The CDR3 nucleotides are TGTGCCAGCAGTCAAGGGGCACAACTTTACAATGAGCAGTTCTTC. Translation gives CASSQGAQLYNEQFF.

The genes are TRBV19 and TRBJ1-6; 11 bases line up with TRBD1. J was trimmed by 9 bases and V by 3 bases; bases with no gene match: 1. The CDR3 totals 14 residues. Looked up from germline, CDR1 is LNHDA and CDR2 is SQIVND (reference sequence). The CDR3 sequence: CASSIGTGGSPLHF. Written as DNA, the CDR3 is TGTGCCAGTAGTATTGGGACAGGGGGTTCACCCCTCCACTTT.

This clonotype was counted many times. V gene TRBV10-2 combines with J gene TRBJ1-1; TRBD1 matches 8 bases. This CDR3 spans 15 amino acids. V dropped 5 bases and J dropped 0; count of bases not matched to a gene: 5. CDR1 is WSHSY, CDR2 SAAADI, per germline. Here the CDR3 DNA reads TGCGCCAGCAGTTCCCCGACAGGGGTGAACACTGAAGCTTTCTTT. As protein: CASSSPTGVNTEAFF.

The table lists this clonotype with many counts. The chain couples TRBV7-2 to TRBJ2-3; D is unclear. With 5 bases removed from V and 13 bases from J, the gap between germline ends came to 19 bases. The CDR3 covers 13 residues. Germline assignment: CDR1 SGHTA and CDR2 FQGNSA. CDR3 residues: CASSPDVVGEKYF. The CDR3 region has the DNA TGTGCCAGCAGCCCCGATGTGGTTGGGGAAAAGTATTTT.

The sample holds a few counts of this clonotype. V and J are TRBV4-1 and TRBJ1-6; D perhaps matches TRBD1 (5 bases). Germline V gives CDR1 MGHRA, CDR2 YSYEKL. The germline V and J ends were trimmed by 1 base and 7 bases, with 11 bases remaining between them. This CDR3 region has 15 residues. Here the CDR3 reads CASSQGPGRNSPLHF. DNA for the CDR3: TGCGCCAGCAGCCAAGGGCCAGGGAGGAATTCACCCCTCCACTTT.

The chain joins TRBV18 to TRBJ2-1, with 11 nucleotides matching TRBD2. This CDR3 contains 15 residues. In germline, CDR1 is KGHSH, CDR2 LQKENI. Unmatched junction bases numbered 6, after V lost 3 bases and J lost 8 bases. The CDR3 is CASSPNSGGAHEQFF. The CDR3 DNA follows: TGTGCCAGCTCACCGAATAGCGGGGGGGCCCATGAGCAGTTCTTC.

The V gene is TRBV12-3 or TRBV12-4, the J gene TRBJ1-1; a weak D match, TRBD1 (5 bases). The CDR3 sequence is 13 residues long. Deletions cut 5 bases from V and 2 bases from J, with 9 bases between. The CDR3 DNA is TGTGCCAGCAGTATACAGGTAAACACTGAAGCTTTCTTT. Its protein is CASSIQVNTEAFF.

This clonotype appeared many times. The chain links TRBV7-7 to TRBJ2-1; 9 positions agree with TRBD2. This CDR3 contains 16 residues. V dropped 1 base and J dropped 5; count of bases not matched to a gene: 6. Germline loops: CDR1 SSHAT, CDR2 FNYEAQ (reference sequence). The CDR3 region has the DNA TGTGCCAGCAGCTTAGGGGGACTAGCAGACAACAATGAGCAGTTCTTC. This codes for CASSLGGLADNNEQFF.

This clonotype has only a few counts. The chain has TRBV7-3 and TRBJ2-1; D not resolved. CDR1 is SGHTA, CDR2 FQGTGA, per germline. Trimming removed 4 bases at V and 3 bases at J, with 22 bases between. This CDR3 has 18 amino acids. The CDR3 DNA reads TGTGCCAGCAGCTCGCCGGGCCACGACCTAACGGACTACAATGAGCAGTTCTTC. The encoded protein is CASSSPGHDLTDYNEQFF.

At least ten counts were recorded for this clonotype. The chain recombines TRBV5-1 with TRBJ1-2; 7 nucleotides agree with TRBD1. V was pared by 4 bases and J by 3 bases, with 3 bases of the junction left unmatched. CDR3 length: 13 amino acids. Germline V gene sequence: CDR1 SGHRS, CDR2 YFSETQ. The CDR3 DNA reads as TGCGCCAGCAGCCGAGACAGGGACTATGGCTACACCTTC. Its protein product is CASSRDRDYGYTF.